The rows below give T cell receptor beta chains drawn from one sample of a study of HIV-infected children after antiretroviral therapy interruption. TCRdb analysed the 3' RACE reads with MiXCR anew, one entry per CDR3 protein. The sample has some 41,000 distinct CDR3 sequences; approximately 6.1% are singletons. The sample here was CD45RA+ CD4+ T cells from PBMCs, pooled from several time points, taken from a donor given antiretroviral therapy, either interrupted or continuous. Receptors originate from a pool of human donors with HIV. Each CDR3 is given with its conserved first and last residue. Each record gives: clone size, D gene, V gene, J gene, CDR3 protein, CDR3 DNA. A D gene is named only where the DNA matches it firmly. Clone size is shown for a subset of rows, as once, few, many or a class of expanded clone.

>few|.|TRBV25-1|TRBJ2-6
CASSLTSGANVLTF
TGTGCCAGCTCCCTAACCTCTGGGGCCAACGTCCTGACTTTC
>medium-sized|.|TRBV2|TRBJ1-5
CASSARDLNQPQHF
TGTGCCAGCAGTGCAAGAGACCTGAATCAGCCCCAGCATTTT
>many|.|TRBV7-2|TRBJ2-1
CASSLVSEQFF
TGTGCCAGCAGCTTAGTTTCTGAGCAGTTCTTC
>medium-sized|.|TRBV7-3|TRBJ2-1
CASSPRDVPNEQFF
TGTGCCAGCAGCCCCCGGGACGTCCCCAATGAGCAGTTCTTC
>few|.|TRBV5-5|TRBJ2-1
CASSLAGAIVLF
TGTGCCAGCAGCTTGGCTGGGGCCATTGTGCTCTTC
>.|.|TRBV2|TRBJ1-1
CASSEARTNTEAFF
TGTGCCAGCAGTGAAGCCAGGACGAACACTGAAGCTTTCTTT
>many|.|TRBV29-1|TRBJ2-1
CSVRRGSNEQFF
TGCAGCGTTAGACGGGGCAGCAATGAGCAGTTCTTC
>many|.|TRBV7-2|TRBJ2-7
CASSEMGPSYEQYF
TGTGCCAGCAGCGAAATGGGACCCTCCTACGAGCAGTACTTC
>many|TRBD1|TRBV14|TRBJ2-1
CASSQDLQDRAYNEQFF
TGTGCCAGCAGCCAAGATCTGCAAGACAGGGCTTACAATGAGCAGTTCTTC
>many|TRBD1|TRBV6-6|TRBJ2-7
CATGQRSYEQYF
TGTGCCACGGGACAGCGAAGCTACGAGCAGTACTTC
>once|.|TRBV3-1|TRBJ2-1
CASSPRTQGLYNEQFF
TGTGCCAGCAGCCCTAGAACCCAGGGATTATACAATGAGCAGTTCTTC
>many|TRBD2|TRBV20-1|TRBJ2-1
CSARGGLAGVKSSYEQFF
TGCAGTGCTCGAGGTGGGCTAGCGGGAGTTAAAAGTAGCTATGAGCAGTTCTTC
>many|.|TRBV2|TRBJ1-6
CASSEGGRNSPLHF
TGTGCCAGCAGTGAGGGGGGGAGAAATTCACCCCTCCACTTT
>few|.|TRBV28|TRBJ2-3
CASSLISGPTWPDTQYF
TGTGCCAGCAGTTTAATCTCGGGACCCACCTGGCCAGATACGCAGTATTTT
>.|.|TRBV28|TRBJ2-1
CASSKMWVEQFF
TGTGCCAGCAGTAAAATGTGGGTTGAGCAGTTCTTC
>.|.|TRBV2|TRBJ1-1
CARTKQGWDTEAFF
TGTGCCAGGACTAAACAGGGATGGGACACTGAAGCTTTCTTT
>many|.|TRBV6-6|TRBJ2-1
CASRDEGRRRSYNEQFF
TGTGCCAGCAGGGATGAGGGACGGAGACGGTCCTACAATGAGCAGTTCTTC
>.|.|TRBV19|TRBJ1-5
CASSISTQGGQPQHF
TGTGCCAGTAGTATATCCACGCAGGGAGGCCAGCCCCAGCATTTT
>many|.|TRBV10-2|TRBJ2-1
CASSEFPSTSHNEQFF
TGCGCCAGCAGTGAGTTCCCCAGCACCTCCCACAATGAGCAGTTCTTC
>many|.|TRBV6-2/TRBV6-3|TRBJ2-5
CASSRRSPRTGIGETQYF
TGTGCCAGCAGCCGACGATCTCCGCGAACAGGGATCGGCGAGACCCAGTACTTC
>many|.|TRBV13|TRBJ2-5
CASSLGSNQDTQYF
TGTGCCAGCTCTCTCGGAAGTAACCAAGACACCCAGTACTTT
>medium-sized|.|TRBV28|TRBJ2-7
CASSRDWGYEQYF
TGTGCTAGCAGTCGGGACTGGGGTTATGAACAGTACTTC
>many|TRBD1|TRBV5-6|TRBJ2-1
CASSWRDRVGNEQFF
TGTGCCAGCAGCTGGCGGGACAGGGTCGGCAATGAGCAGTTCTTC
>many|.|TRBV6-1|TRBJ1-1
CASTLGGSGTEAFF
TGTGCCAGCACCCTGGGGGGCTCGGGCACTGAAGCTTTCTTT
>.|.|TRBV4-3|TRBJ1-1
CASSQMGGNTEAFF
TGCGCCAGCAGCCAGATGGGGGGGAACACTGAAGCTTTCTTT
>many|.|TRBV30|TRBJ2-2
CAWTEGLGAGTGELFF
TGTGCCTGGACGGAAGGGCTGGGGGCAGGCACCGGGGAGCTGTTTTTT
>many|TRBD2|TRBV2|TRBJ2-4
CASRRPYSGGRLAKNIQYF
TGTGCCAGCAGAAGGCCTTATAGCGGGGGGCGACTAGCCAAAAACATTCAGTACTTC
>few|.|TRBV20-1|TRBJ2-5
CSARDPGLETQYF
TGCAGTGCTAGAGATCCAGGGCTTGAGACCCAGTACTTC
>many|.|TRBV9|TRBJ2-1
CATYRTAPNEQFF
TGTGCCACCTACCGGACAGCCCCGAATGAGCAGTTCTTC
>many|TRBD1|TRBV24-1|TRBJ2-2
CATSDTTGAHTGELFF
TGTGCCACCAGTGATACGACAGGGGCTCACACCGGGGAGCTGTTTTTT
>.|.|TRBV4-2|TRBJ2-4
CASSQDRRGSQNTLYF
TGTGCCAGCAGCCAAGATCGCAGGGGTAGTCAAAACACCTTGTACTTT
>few|TRBD2|TRBV25-1|TRBJ2-7
CASSTGGAYEQYF
TGTGCCAGCTCCACCGGGGGGGCCTACGAGCAGTACTTC
>many|.|TRBV7-2|TRBJ1-5
CASSLVGSNQPQHF
TGTGCCAGCAGCTTAGTGGGTAGCAATCAGCCCCAGCATTTT
>medium-sized|.|TRBV12-3/TRBV12-4|TRBJ2-7
CASSFGEDPYF
TGTGCCAGCAGTTTCGGCGAGGATCCGTACTTC
>few|TRBD1|TRBV12-3/TRBV12-4|TRBJ2-7
CASSLGPLRRRGRDEQYF
TGTGCCAGCAGTTTGGGGCCTCTCAGGCGCAGGGGGCGAGACGAGCAGTACTTC
>many|.|TRBV7-2|TRBJ2-7
CASSVDSTVSYEQYF
TGTGCCAGCAGCGTGGACTCGACAGTTTCCTACGAGCAGTACTTC
>many|TRBD1|TRBV12-3/TRBV12-4|TRBJ2-5
CASSLGRTGGRETQYF
TGTGCCAGCAGTTTGGGGCGGACAGGGGGCCGAGAGACCCAGTACTTC
>many|.|TRBV24-1|TRBJ2-3
CATSDPPNTDTQYF
TGTGCCACCAGTGATCCCCCCAACACAGATACGCAGTATTTT
>many|TRBD2|TRBV20-1|TRBJ2-1
CSAPSEGLAGNEQFF
TGCAGTGCCCCTTCCGAAGGACTAGCGGGCAATGAGCAGTTCTTC
>many|.|TRBV5-6|TRBJ1-4
CASSLSPTTNEKLFF
TGTGCCAGCAGCTTGTCCCCAACAACTAATGAAAAACTGTTTTTT
>few|.|TRBV3-1|TRBJ1-2
CASSPKGRPNYGYTF
TGTGCCAGCAGCCCTAAGGGACGGCCTAACTATGGCTACACCTTC
>few|.|TRBV19|TRBJ1-6
CASSILAGDTNNSPLHF
TGTGCCAGTAGTATACTGGCCGGAGATACTAATAATTCACCCCTCCACTTT
>few|.|TRBV4-2|TRBJ2-7
CASSSRVDEQYF
TGTGCCAGCAGCTCCCGGGTCGACGAGCAGTACTTC
>many|TRBD2|TRBV20-1|TRBJ2-1
CSASRGSGTYEQFF
TGCAGTGCTAGTAGGGGTAGCGGGACCTATGAGCAGTTCTTC
>many|.|TRBV6-2/TRBV6-3|TRBJ1-1
CASSFLATEAFF
TGTGCCAGCAGTTTCCTGGCCACTGAAGCTTTCTTT
>many|TRBD1|TRBV2|TRBJ2-7
CASSSRDRGREQYF
TGTGCCAGCAGCTCCCGGGACAGGGGGCGTGAACAGTACTTC
>many|TRBD1|TRBV12-3/TRBV12-4|TRBJ1-1
CASRGQGDTEVFF
TGTGCCAGCAGGGGACAGGGAGACACAGAAGTCTTCTTT
>many|.|TRBV30|TRBJ2-2
CAWSLGTSNTGQLYF
TGTGCCTGGAGTCTAGGGACATCAAACACCGGGCAGCTCTACTTT
>few|TRBD1|TRBV15|TRBJ2-7
CATSRRQGGDEQYF
TGTGCCACCAGCAGACGACAGGGGGGTGACGAGCAGTACTTC
>many|.|TRBV12-3/TRBV12-4|TRBJ2-3
CATRTLPSTDTQYF
TGTGCCACCAGGACACTTCCTAGCACAGATACGCAGTATTTT
>many|TRBD2|TRBV5-1|TRBJ2-3
CASSSTSGGTYTDTQYF
TGCGCCAGCAGCTCCACTAGCGGGGGGACGTACACAGATACGCAGTATTTT
>many|TRBD2|TRBV4-2|TRBJ2-3
CASSRLAGGNGPSDTQYF
TGTGCCAGCAGTAGGCTAGCGGGAGGAAACGGTCCCTCAGATACGCAGTATTTT
>many|.|TRBV18|TRBJ1-3
CASSPDRTGNTIYF
TGTGCCAGCTCACCCGACAGGACTGGAAACACCATATATTTT
>many|.|TRBV7-9|TRBJ2-1
CASSSPTFF
TGTGCCAGCAGCTCTCCTACTTTCTTC
>many|.|TRBV7-2|TRBJ1-1
CASSSRWGANTEAFF
TGTGCCAGCAGCTCCCGTTGGGGCGCGAACACTGAAGCTTTCTTT
>few|TRBD1|TRBV28|TRBJ2-7
CASSSGIGTGGMSSYEQYF
TGTGCCAGCAGTTCCGGAATTGGGACAGGGGGCATGAGCTCCTACGAGCAGTACTTC
>.|TRBD2|TRBV12-3/TRBV12-4|TRBJ2-1
CASTFLAGVGNEQFF
TGTGCCAGCACCTTCCTCGCGGGAGTAGGGAATGAGCAGTTCTTC